These 29 T cell receptor beta chains came from one sample sequenced in a study of T cells in localized non-small cell lung cancer. Sequencing was performed with immunoSEQ multiplex PCR; in TCRdb, only in-frame clones are kept and a portion is missing. The sample contains around 69,000 clones, under 90% of which appear only once. The starting material was peripheral blood, obtained before any cancer treatment. The receptor set was obtained from a woman aged 40-75 years with stage I lung adenocarcinoma.

V and J are TRBV7-6 and TRBJ2-7, with D hard to call. The CDR3 is made up of 14 amino acids. From germline, CDR1 is SGHVS and CDR2 FNYEAQ. Trimming removed 1 base at V and 3 bases at J, with 10 bases between. The CDR3 region has the DNA TGTGCCAGCAGCTTAGGGGCCCAGGTCTACGAGCAGTACTTC. This codes for CASSLGAQVYEQYF.

J is TRBJ1-3 and V is TRBV18; TRBD1 is a possible D gene (6 bases). CDR1 KGHSH and CDR2 LQKENI come from the germline V gene. The V gene lost 3 bases and the J gene lost 3 bases, with 15 bases spanning the gap. The CDR3 length is 16 residues. This chain's CDR3 is CASSPLNRVSGNTIYF. DNA for the CDR3: TGTGCCAGCTCACCCCTCAACAGGGTGAGTGGAAACACCATATATTTT.

This chain joins TRBV5-1 and TRBJ2-6; 7 positions agree with TRBD1. CDR3 length: 18 residues. The ends lost 2 bases at V and 4 bases at J; junction bases unmatched: 12. CDR1 SGHRS and CDR2 YFSETQ come from the germline V gene. The CDR3 loop is CASSLTGAPGLGANVLTF. The CDR3 DNA is TGCGCCAGCAGCTTAACAGGGGCCCCGGGTCTCGGGGCCAACGTCCTGACTTTC.

This clone was seen once. The chain employs TRBV11-2 and TRBJ1-2, with no clear D. The germline CDR1 and CDR2 sequences are SGHAT and FQNNGV. Trimming shortened V by 0 bases and J by 9 bases, and 14 bases separated the two germline ends. This CDR3 comprises 14 residues. CDR3: CASSLDPQPSSYTF. The DNA of the CDR3 is TGTGCCAGCAGCTTAGACCCACAACCATCCAGCTACACCTTC. Together with reference TRBV11-2 and TRBJ1-2, the CDR3 gives the full variable domain: EAGVAQSPRYKIIEKRQSVAFWCNPISGHATLYWYQQILGQGPKLLIQFQNNGVVDDSQLPKDRFSAERLKGVDSTLKIQPAKLEDSAVYLCASSLDPQPSSYTFGSGTRLTVV.

The V and J genes are TRBV7-3 and TRBJ2-2, with D maybe TRBD2 (5 bases). The CDR3 extends over 15 amino acids. Germline V gene data show CDR1 as SGHTA and CDR2 as FQGTGA. Trimming shortened V by 0 bases and J by 5 bases, and 10 bases separated the two germline ends. CDR3 residues: CASSLTPGSTGELFF. The CDR3 nucleotides read TGTGCCAGCAGCTTAACCCCGGGATCTACCGGGGAGCTGTTTTTT.

The J gene is TRBJ1-1, the V gene TRBV7-2; D call uncertain. Germline CDR1 SGHTA, CDR2 FQGNSA. The CDR3 runs 15 residues. V lost 5 bases to trimming and J lost 1 base, with 14 bases between them. This CDR3 is CASSPLAAANTEAFF. CDR3 bases: TGTGCCAGCAGCCCCCTTGCGGCAGCGAACACTGAAGCTTTCTTT.

The chain carries TRBV2 and TRBJ1-5; 7 bases align to TRBD1. This CDR3 is built from 15 residues. Germline trimming cut 0 bases from V and 2 bases from J; bases unmatched to any gene: 1. From germline, CDR1 is SNHLY and CDR2 FYNNEI. CDR3 region: CASSEATGGNQPQHF. The CDR3 nucleotides read TGTGCCAGCAGTGAAGCAACAGGGGGCAATCAGCCCCAGCATTTT.

The chain is built from TRBV9 and TRBJ2-1; possible D gene TRBD2, 5 bases. V lost 3 bases and J 9 bases, leaving 19 bases between the germline ends. This CDR3 has 15 amino acids. Germline values: CDR1 SGDLS, CDR2 YYNGEE. Written as DNA, the CDR3 is TGTGCCAGCAGCGGAGGACCCCAGGCGGGTATTGAGCAGTTCTTC. Its protein is CASSGGPQAGIEQFF. Full variable domain (rest looked up from reference TRBV9 and TRBJ2-1): DSGVTQTPKHLITATGQRVTLRCSPRSGDLSVYWYQQSLDQGLQFLIQYYNGEERAKGNILERFSAQQFPDLHSELNLSSLELGDSALYFCASSGGPQAGIEQFFGPGTRLTVL.

This chain's CDR3 is CASSFGSQETQYF. In DNA, the CDR3 is TGTGCCAGCAGTTTCGGGTCCCAAGAGACCCAGTACTTC. This chain connects TRBV28 to TRBJ2-5; D not certain. V lost 3 bases, J lost 1 base, and 6 bases lay in between. The V gene's germline CDR1 is MDHEN and CDR2 SYDVKM. The CDR3 is 13 amino acids.

This chain uses TRBV4-2 with TRBJ2-1; 9 bases fit TRBD2. The CDR3 totals 17 residues. Unmatched junction bases numbered 13, after V lost 4 bases and J lost 6 bases. Germline V gene lookup returns CDR1 LGHNA and CDR2 YNFKEQ. The CDR3 sequence is CASSPILPGGGANEQFF. The CDR3, as DNA: TGTGCCAGCAGCCCCATCCTTCCTGGCGGGGGGGCCAATGAGCAGTTCTTC.

The V gene is TRBV2, the J gene TRBJ1-3; tentative D call: TRBD1 (5 bases). CDR1 SNHLY and CDR2 FYNNEI come from the germline V gene. The CDR3 extends over 15 amino acids. Trimming stripped 5 bases from V and 4 bases from J, with 15 bases between. CDR3 amino acids: CASSKGQGLGNTIYF. The CDR3 DNA reads as TGTGCCAGCAGTAAAGGACAAGGGTTAGGAAACACCATATATTTT.

Regarding this clone: This CDR3 is also generated by other DNA sequences in the sample. The chain uses TRBV5-1 and TRBJ2-7; 10 nucleotides align to TRBD2. This CDR3 comprises 15 residues. The junction had 0 bases not matched to a gene; V was cut back by 0 bases and J by 0 bases. Germline V gives CDR1 SGHRS, CDR2 YFSETQ. CDR3 sequence reads: CASSLASGSSYEQYF. CDR3 sequence (DNA): TGCGCCAGCAGCTTGGCTAGCGGGAGCTCCTACGAGCAGTACTTC.

V usage is TRBV18 and J usage is TRBJ1-1, with a possible D match to TRBD1 (6 bases). Germline CDR1 KGHSH, CDR2 LQKENI. The CDR3 length is 19 residues. V was shortened by 3 bases and J by 1 base, with 24 bases between the two germline ends. CDR3 in amino acids: CASSPLIAGEETKNTEAFF. CDR3 DNA sequence: TGTGCCAGCTCACCCCTCATTGCAGGGGAAGAAACTAAGAACACTGAAGCTTTCTTT.

The chain employs TRBV7-8 and TRBJ1-1, with D unclear. V was cut by 0 bases and J by 7 bases, with 15 bases left in between. Germline V gene sequence: CDR1 SGHVS, CDR2 FQNEAQ. The CDR3 consists of 15 residues. CDR3 bases: TGTGCCAGCAGCTTAGCTCCCGGGGTTTGGGGTGAAGCTTTCTTT. Amino acids: CASSLAPGVWGEAFF.

V gene TRBV19 combines with J gene TRBJ2-3; TRBD1 matches 10 bases. The CDR3 length is 14 residues. Germline loops: CDR1 LNHDA, CDR2 SQIVND (reference sequence). With V trimmed by 9 bases and J by 1 base, 4 bases remained unmatched. The CDR3 nucleotides are TGTGCCAGCCAAGACAGGGGGCGCACAGATACGCAGTATTTT. This encodes CASQDRGRTDTQYF.

The gene calls are TRBV29-1 and TRBJ2-3; TRBD2 might be the D (6 bases). Germline CDR1 SQVTM, CDR2 ANQGSEA. This CDR3 region has 12 residues. Trimming stripped 7 bases from V and 1 base from J, with 9 bases between. This CDR3 is CSARGGTDTQYF. The CDR3 DNA is TGCAGCGCCCGCGGGGGCACAGATACGCAGTATTTT.

The chain couples TRBV15 to TRBJ1-3; no firm D call. CDR1 LNHNV and CDR2 YYDKDF come from the germline V gene (reference sequence). V was pared by 1 base and J by 7 bases, with 17 bases between. This CDR3 is built from 16 residues. The CDR3 loop is CATSRAGPSRTNTIYF. The CDR3 nucleotides read TGTGCCACCAGCAGAGCCGGGCCCTCGAGGACCAACACCATATATTTT.

The genes are TRBV6-1 and TRBJ2-5; D remains unclear. The CDR3 is 13 residues long. Germline CDR1 MNHNS, CDR2 SASEGT. The ends were cut back, 1 base at V and 6 bases at J, with 9 bases in the middle. The CDR3 DNA is TGTGCCAGCAGTGAAGATACGAGGCAGACCCAGTACTTC. It codes for CASSEDTRQTQYF.

This chain connects TRBV5-4 to TRBJ2-7, with 10 bases aligning to TRBD1. Germline loops: CDR1 SGHNT, CDR2 YYREEE (reference sequence). V shed 4 bases and J 6 bases; nucleotides not matched to a gene: 10. The CDR3 has 15 amino acids. The DNA for the CDR3 is TGTGCCAGCAGCCCAACCGGACAGGGGGTAGCCGAGCAGTACTTC. The encoded protein is CASSPTGQGVAEQYF. Using reference TRBV5-4 and TRBJ2-7 for the parts outside the CDR3, the full variable domain is ETGVTQSPTHLIKTRGQQVTLRCSSQSGHNTVSWYQQALGQGPQFIFQYYREEENGRGNFPPRFSGLQFPNYSSELNVNALELDDSALYLCASSPTGQGVAEQYFGPGTRLTVT.

V gene TRBV6-5 combines with J gene TRBJ2-5; D is uncertain. The CDR3 is 14 amino acids. Per the germline V gene, CDR1 is MNHEY and CDR2 is SVGAGI. V gave up 0 bases and J gave up 1 base, with 6 bases separating them. In DNA form, the CDR3 reads TGTGCCAGCAGTTACTCGTACGGCCAAGAGACCCAGTACTTC. Protein: CASSYSYGQETQYF.

V usage is TRBV7-9 and J usage is TRBJ1-1, with D possibly being TRBD1 (5 bases). The V end lost 10 bases, the J end lost 4 bases, and 16 bases lay between the germline ends. Looked up from germline, CDR1 is SEHNR and CDR2 is FQNEAQ (reference sequence). The CDR3 runs to 13 residues. CDR3: CATIGGWGTEAFF. DNA of the CDR3: TGTGCCACCATTGGGGGTTGGGGCACTGAAGCTTTCTTT.

As to this clone: Compared with germline, one end of the junction differs, possibly owing to a read error. The sample holds other DNA sequences that translate to the same CDR3. The chain combines TRBV18 with TRBJ1-5, with TRBD1 as a possible D gene (5 bases). There are 13 residues in the CDR3. The germline CDR1 and CDR2 sequences are KGHSH and LQKENI. CDR3 nucleotides: TGCGCCAGCTCACCAGACAGTCTTCAGCCCCAGCATTTT. Residues: CASSPDSLQPQHF.

The genes are TRBV11-1 and TRBJ2-7; D not certain. The CDR3 has 14 amino acids. Germline V lookup: CDR1 SGHAT, CDR2 FQDESV (reference sequence). Trimming took 5 bases from V and 2 from J, leaving 13 bases between them. CDR3 protein: CASSPLLTPYEQYF. The CDR3 nucleotides are TGTGCCAGCAGCCCTTTACTGACGCCCTACGAGCAGTACTTC.

This clone was recorded once. The genes are TRBV6-6 and TRBJ2-5; D unresolved. Deletions cut 7 bases from V and 1 base from J, with 16 bases between. The CDR3 is 15 amino acids. Germline CDR1 reads MNHNY; CDR2 reads SVGAGI (reference sequence). The CDR3 DNA reads as TGTGCCAGCACCTCGCCCGAACGAGCCCAAGAGACCCAGTACTTC. Translation gives CASTSPERAQETQYF.

The CDR3 reads CASSQTWDRGGDEQFF. The CDR3 nucleotides are TGTGCCAGCAGTCAAACCTGGGACAGGGGAGGTGATGAGCAGTTCTTC. The chain carries TRBV27 and TRBJ2-1; 10 bases line up with TRBD1. Germline V gives CDR1 MNHEY, CDR2 SMNVEV (reference sequence). The CDR3 length is 16 residues. Trimming cost V 5 bases and J 8 bases; bases outside gene matches: 12.

This chain connects TRBV5-1 to TRBJ1-1; TRBD1 is a possible D gene (6 bases). CDR1 and CDR2 (germline): SGHRS, YFSETQ. This CDR3 comprises 16 residues. Trimming left V 1 base short and J 6 bases short, with 19 bases between. The CDR3: CASSLLQVSEGAEAFF. The CDR3, as DNA: TGCGCCAGCAGCTTGTTACAGGTCTCCGAGGGGGCTGAAGCTTTCTTT.

V usage is TRBV2 and J usage is TRBJ2-5, with 13 bases identical to TRBD2. Trimming at V came to 4 bases and at J to 9 bases, leaving 14 bases not matched to a gene. The CDR3 consists of 17 residues. Germline lookup yields CDR1 SNHLY and CDR2 FYNNEI. The CDR3: CASSGGTSGIRSVSQYF. The CDR3, as DNA: TGTGCCAGCAGTGGAGGGACTAGCGGGATAAGATCTGTGTCCCAGTACTTC.

The chain links TRBV5-6 to TRBJ1-1; D not resolved. The germline V and J ends were trimmed by 0 bases and 1 base, with 10 bases remaining between them. The CDR3 is made up of 15 amino acids. Germline V lookup: CDR1 SGHDT, CDR2 YYEEEE. The CDR3: CASSLVSRSNTEAFF. CDR3 DNA sequence: TGTGCCAGCAGCTTGGTGAGCAGATCGAACACTGAAGCTTTCTTT.

The chain carries TRBV6-6 and TRBJ2-3; TRBD1 matches at 11 bases. The CDR3 sequence is 15 residues long. J lost 2 bases, V lost 8 bases, and 6 bases had no gene match. Germline lookup yields CDR1 MNHNY and CDR2 SVGAGI (reference sequence). CDR3 sequence reads: CASVPGQGVTDTQYF. The CDR3 DNA is TGTGCCAGCGTACCGGGACAGGGGGTCACAGATACGCAGTATTTT.